This is a list of T cell receptor beta chains from one sample in a study of T-cell reconstitution after alpha-beta-depleted transplantation in children. TCRdb reanalysed the PCR reads using MiXCR and keeps one entry per CDR3 protein. The data contain about 830,000 distinct CDR3 sequences, less than 20% of them singletons. The input for sequencing was PBMCs, mostly from graft donor cells, taken 360 days after TCRalphabeta/CD19-depleted stem cell transplant. Every receptor here comes from a male patient aged 5 to 17 who had a stem cell transplant for acute lymphoblastic leukemia, so the T cells may come from the graft donor. Each CDR3 is given with its conserved first and last residue. A D gene is named only where the DNA matches it firmly. Rows may omit the clone size; those that give it use once, few, many or a size class.

v_gene,j_gene,abundance,d_gene,CDR3nt,CDR3aa
TRBV7-9,TRBJ2-7,-,-,TGTGCCAGCAGCTTGGGCCGAGGAGCCATTTACGAGCAGTACTTC,CASSLGRGAIYEQYF
TRBV25-1,TRBJ2-7,few,-,TGTGCCAGCAGTGAATTTGTAGGAAGAGAGCAGTACTTC,CASSEFVGREQYF
TRBV5-1,TRBJ1-2,-,TRBD1,TGCGCCAGCAGCTTGGGGGACAGGGACTTCGATGGCTACACCTTC,CASSLGDRDFDGYTF
TRBV20-1,TRBJ2-5,-,TRBD2,TGCAGTGCCGCAAGGGAAATGGGACTAGCGGGAGAGACCCAGTACTTC,CSAAREMGLAGETQYF
TRBV5-5,TRBJ2-7,-,-,TGTGCCAGCAGCTTAGGAGGGAGAGGGTCCTACGAGCAGTACTTC,CASSLGGRGSYEQYF
TRBV27,TRBJ2-6,-,-,TGTGCCAGCAGTCCTTCATATTCTGGGGCCAACGTCCTGACTTTC,CASSPSYSGANVLTF
TRBV21-1,TRBJ2-4,-,-,TGTGCCAGCAGAGCCGGGGGGAACATTCAGTACTTC,CASRAGGNIQYF
TRBV9,TRBJ2-2,few,TRBD2,TGTGCCAGCAGCGGCCGGCTAGCGGGAGAGCCCACCGGGGAGCTGTTTTTT,CASSGRLAGEPTGELFF
TRBV10-3,TRBJ2-3,-,-,TGTGCCATCAGTGAACGGGGCACTAGCACAGATACGCAGTATTTT,CAISERGTSTDTQYF
TRBV15,TRBJ2-3,-,-,TGTGCCACCAGCAGCGGCGCCTCTAGCACAGATACGCAGTATTTT,CATSSGASSTDTQYF
TRBV13,TRBJ2-5,many,-,TGTGCCAGCAGCCTAAGGAGGCAGTACCAAGAGACCCAGTACTTC,CASSLRRQYQETQYF
TRBV10-3,TRBJ2-3,few,-,TGTGCCATCAGTGAGGACGGGACACCGGATACGCAGTATTTT,CAISEDGTPDTQYF
TRBV5-1,TRBJ2-2,-,TRBD1,TGCGCCAGCAGCTTCGCTTCTCCGGGACAGCTCAATACCGGGGAGCTGTTTTTT,CASSFASPGQLNTGELFF
TRBV12-5,TRBJ1-1,-,-,TGTGCTAGTGCAGCAAACACTGAAGCTTTCTTT,CASAANTEAFF
TRBV15,TRBJ2-1,-,-,TGTGCCACCAGCAGGGACGGGAGAACGTACAATGAGCAGTTCTTC,CATSRDGRTYNEQFF
TRBV14,TRBJ2-1,-,-,TGTGCCAGCAGCCAAGGAAGGGGAACCTACAATGAGCAGTTCTTC,CASSQGRGTYNEQFF
TRBV7-9,TRBJ2-7,few,TRBD1,TGTGCCAGCAGTTTGGGACAGGGATACTCCTTC,CASSLGQGYSF
TRBV12-3/TRBV12-4,TRBJ2-7,few,-,TGTGCCAGCAGCAGGGAGGGGGGCCTGGACGAGCAGTACTTC,CASSREGGLDEQYF
TRBV7-2,TRBJ1-1,-,-,TGTGCCAGCAGCCCTCATACAGGGCGTGCCACTGAAGCTTTCTTT,CASSPHTGRATEAFF
TRBV12-3/TRBV12-4,TRBJ2-1,few,TRBD2,TGTGCCAGCAGCGGCAGGACTAGCGGGGATTCCTACAATGAGCAGTTCTTC,CASSGRTSGDSYNEQFF
TRBV27,TRBJ2-7,few,-,TGTGCCAGCAGTTTAACCGCCATGGAGCGCTACGAGCAGTACTTC,CASSLTAMERYEQYF
TRBV20-1,TRBJ1-2,few,-,TGCAGTGCTAGAGGACGGGAAGGGTCGAACTATGGCTACACTTTC,CSARGREGSNYGYTF
TRBV4-1,TRBJ2-7,few,-,TGCGCCAGCAGCCAAGATACCCTGCGCGGGGAGAACGAGCAGTACTTC,CASSQDTLRGENEQYF
TRBV5-1,TRBJ1-2,many,-,TGCGCCAGCAGCTCCATGAGCGGGGGCTATGGCTACACCTTC,CASSSMSGGYGYTF
TRBV5-1,TRBJ2-3,-,TRBD2,TGCGCCAGCAGCATCACGGGGGGATTCCTCCCAGATACGCAGTATTTT,CASSITGGFLPDTQYF
TRBV12-3/TRBV12-4,TRBJ2-5,many,-,TGTGCCAGCGCTGGGGGTTACGCCCCTCAAGAGACCCAGTACTTC,CASAGGYAPQETQYF
TRBV9,TRBJ2-1,-,-,TGTGCCAGCAGCGTAGCCCCTAGCAAGGGAGACAATGAGCAGTTCTTC,CASSVAPSKGDNEQFF
TRBV5-5,TRBJ2-1,-,TRBD1,TGTGCCAGCAGCTTTACAGGGGCCATCCCGTACAATGAGCAGTTCTTC,CASSFTGAIPYNEQFF
TRBV12-3/TRBV12-4,TRBJ2-2,few,-,TGTGCCAGCAGCCCCCCTGTCCGGAGGTACACCGGGGAGCTGTTTTTT,CASSPPVRRYTGELFF
TRBV4-1,TRBJ2-2,many,-,TGCGCCAGCGGACGGACTAACACCGGGGAGCTGTTTTTT,CASGRTNTGELFF
TRBV4-2,TRBJ2-1,many,TRBD2,TGTGCCAGCAGCCCGGGACTAGCGGAGCAGGATGAGCAGTTCTTC,CASSPGLAEQDEQFF
TRBV20-1,TRBJ2-7,-,TRBD2,TGCAGTGCTAGAGATTCTAGCGGGGCCGCCTACGAGCAGTACTTC,CSARDSSGAAYEQYF
TRBV10-3,TRBJ1-1,-,-,TGTGCCATCAGTGAACGTACCCACAGGGCCTTGAACACTGAAGCTTTCTTT,CAISERTHRALNTEAFF
TRBV5-4,TRBJ2-5,-,TRBD2,TGTGCCAGCAGCTGGACGGGACTAGCGGGAGGGCCAAGGAGAGAGACCCAGTACTTC,CASSWTGLAGGPRRETQYF
TRBV7-9,TRBJ2-3,-,-,TGTGCCAGCAGCTTATGGCGTCTTTATGCCGATACGCAGTATTTT,CASSLWRLYADTQYF
TRBV29-1,TRBJ2-2,many,-,TGCAGCGTTCCAGGAGGCAGGGGCACCGGGGAGCTGTTTTTT,CSVPGGRGTGELFF
TRBV5-1,TRBJ2-3,-,-,TGCGCCAGCACTCGATCGGGCCCAGATACGCAGTATTTT,CASTRSGPDTQYF
TRBV9,TRBJ2-2,-,TRBD1,TGTGCCTACTCCGTAGAGCACAATTTCGGGACAGGGGATGCCGGGGAGCTGTTTTTT,CAYSVEHNFGTGDAGELFF
TRBV4-1,TRBJ2-5,-,TRBD2,TGCGCCAGCAGCCCCTGGGCAGCGGGAGTATTGGAGACCCAGTACTTC,CASSPWAAGVLETQYF
TRBV20-1,TRBJ2-7,few,-,TGCAGTGCTAGGACTTCCTCCCACGGGAGCTCCTACGAGCAGTACTTC,CSARTSSHGSSYEQYF